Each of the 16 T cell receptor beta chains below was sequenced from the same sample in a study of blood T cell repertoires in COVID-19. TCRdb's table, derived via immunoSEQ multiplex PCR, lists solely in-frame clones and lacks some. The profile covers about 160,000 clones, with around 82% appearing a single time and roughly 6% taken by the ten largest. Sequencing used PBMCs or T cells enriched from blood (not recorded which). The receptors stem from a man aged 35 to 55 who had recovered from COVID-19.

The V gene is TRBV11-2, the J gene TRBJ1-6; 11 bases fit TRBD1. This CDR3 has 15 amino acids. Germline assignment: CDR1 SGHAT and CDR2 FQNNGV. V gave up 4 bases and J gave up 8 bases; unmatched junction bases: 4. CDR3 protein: CASSWRTGGYSPLHF. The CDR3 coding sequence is TGTGCCAGCAGCTGGAGGACAGGGGGCTATTCACCCCTCCACTTT.

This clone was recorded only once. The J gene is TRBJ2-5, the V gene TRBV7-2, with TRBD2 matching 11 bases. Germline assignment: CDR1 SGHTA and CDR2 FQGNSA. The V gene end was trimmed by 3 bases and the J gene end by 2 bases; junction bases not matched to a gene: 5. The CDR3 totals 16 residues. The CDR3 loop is CASSLSVAGGQETQYF. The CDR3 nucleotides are TGTGCCAGCAGCTTGTCGGTAGCGGGGGGGCAAGAGACCCAGTACTTC.

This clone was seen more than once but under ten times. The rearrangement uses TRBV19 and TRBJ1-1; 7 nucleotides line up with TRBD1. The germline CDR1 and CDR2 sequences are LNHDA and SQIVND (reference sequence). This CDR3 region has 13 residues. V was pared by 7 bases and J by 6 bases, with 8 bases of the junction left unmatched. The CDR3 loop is CASNGMGQSEAFF. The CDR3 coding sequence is TGTGCCAGTAACGGTATGGGACAGTCTGAAGCTTTCTTT.

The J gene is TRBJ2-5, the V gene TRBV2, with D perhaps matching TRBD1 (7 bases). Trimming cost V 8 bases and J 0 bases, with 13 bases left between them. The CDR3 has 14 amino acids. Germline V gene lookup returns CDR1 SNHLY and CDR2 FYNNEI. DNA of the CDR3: TGTGCCAGCGGAGGGACAGCGTACCAAGAGACCCAGTACTTC. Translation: CASGGTAYQETQYF.

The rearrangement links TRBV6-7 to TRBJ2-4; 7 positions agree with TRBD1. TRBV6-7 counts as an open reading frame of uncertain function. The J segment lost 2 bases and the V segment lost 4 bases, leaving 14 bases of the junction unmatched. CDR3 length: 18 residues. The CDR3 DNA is TGTGCCAGCAGTTCTCCGACAGGGCGGCTTGTTTCCAAAAACATTCAGTACTTC. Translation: CASSSPTGRLVSKNIQYF.

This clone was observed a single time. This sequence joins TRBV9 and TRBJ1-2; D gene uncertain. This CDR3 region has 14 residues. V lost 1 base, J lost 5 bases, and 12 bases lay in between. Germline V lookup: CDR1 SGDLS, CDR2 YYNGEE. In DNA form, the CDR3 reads TGTGCCAGCAGCGTAAAGGAGGGCCGGTATGGCTACACCTTC. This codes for CASSVKEGRYGYTF.

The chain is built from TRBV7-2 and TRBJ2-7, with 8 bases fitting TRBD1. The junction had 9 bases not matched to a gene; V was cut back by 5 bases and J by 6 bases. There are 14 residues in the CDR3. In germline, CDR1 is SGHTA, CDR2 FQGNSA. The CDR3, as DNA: TGTGCCAGCAGCCCAGGCCAGGGGGCCGGCGAGCAGTACGTC. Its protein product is CASSPGQGAGEQYV.

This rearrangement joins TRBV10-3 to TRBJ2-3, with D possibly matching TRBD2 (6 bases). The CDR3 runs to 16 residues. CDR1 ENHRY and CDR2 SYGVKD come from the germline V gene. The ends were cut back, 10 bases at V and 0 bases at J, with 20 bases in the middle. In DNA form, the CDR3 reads TGTGCCAGCAGGGCGCTTGGGAGCGGGAGCACAGATACGCAGTATTTT. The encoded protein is CASRALGSGSTDTQYF.

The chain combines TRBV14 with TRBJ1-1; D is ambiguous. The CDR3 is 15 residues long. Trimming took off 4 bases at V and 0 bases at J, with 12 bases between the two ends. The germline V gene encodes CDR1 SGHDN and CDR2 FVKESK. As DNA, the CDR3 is TGTGCCAGCAGCCGCAGACCTCAGGTGAACACTGAAGCTTTCTTT. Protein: CASSRRPQVNTEAFF.

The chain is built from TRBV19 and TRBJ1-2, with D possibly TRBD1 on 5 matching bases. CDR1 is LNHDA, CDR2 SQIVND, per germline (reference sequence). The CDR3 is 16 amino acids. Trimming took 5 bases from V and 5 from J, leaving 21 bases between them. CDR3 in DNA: TGTGCCAGTAGTTCCTCGGGACTGACAAAATTTTATGGCTACACCTTC. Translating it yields CASSSSGLTKFYGYTF. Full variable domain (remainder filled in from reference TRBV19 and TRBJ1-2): DGGITQSPKYLFRKEGQNVTLSCEQNLNHDAMYWYRQDPGQGLRLIYYSQIVNDFQKGDIAEGYSVSREKKESFPLTVTSAQKNPTAFYLCASSSSGLTKFYGYTFGSGTRLTVV.

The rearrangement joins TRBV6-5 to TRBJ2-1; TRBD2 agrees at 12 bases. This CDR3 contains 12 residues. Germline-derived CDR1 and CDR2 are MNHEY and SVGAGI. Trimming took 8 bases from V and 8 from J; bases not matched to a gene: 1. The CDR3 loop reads CASLAGGYEQFF. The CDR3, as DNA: TGTGCCAGCCTAGCGGGGGGGTATGAGCAGTTCTTC.

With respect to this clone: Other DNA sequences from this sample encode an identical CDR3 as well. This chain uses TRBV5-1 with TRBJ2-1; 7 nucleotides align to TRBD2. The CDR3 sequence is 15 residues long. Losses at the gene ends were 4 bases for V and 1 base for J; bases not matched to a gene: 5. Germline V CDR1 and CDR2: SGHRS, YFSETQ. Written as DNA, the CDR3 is TGCGCCAGCAGCCTTGGAGCGGGGTCCTACAATGAGCAGTTCTTC. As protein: CASSLGAGSYNEQFF.

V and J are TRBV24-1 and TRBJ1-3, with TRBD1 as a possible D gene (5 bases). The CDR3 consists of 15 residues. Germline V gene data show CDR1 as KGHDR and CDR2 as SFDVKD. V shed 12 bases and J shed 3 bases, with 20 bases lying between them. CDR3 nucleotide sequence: TGTGCCCCTCCCCAGACAGCGCCGATTGGAAACACCATATATTTT. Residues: CAPPQTAPIGNTIYF.

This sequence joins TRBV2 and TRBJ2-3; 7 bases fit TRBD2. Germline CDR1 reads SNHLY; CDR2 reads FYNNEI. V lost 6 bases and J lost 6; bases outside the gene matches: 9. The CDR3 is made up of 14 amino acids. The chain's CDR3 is CASRSTSPWDTQYF. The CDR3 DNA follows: TGTGCCAGCAGGTCGACTAGCCCCTGGGATACGCAGTATTTT.

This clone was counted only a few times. The CDR3, as DNA: TGCAGCGCAGAGTACGGGGAGGGTACAGATACGCAGTATTTT. It codes for CSAEYGEGTDTQYF. The chain uses TRBV29-1 and TRBJ2-3; 7 bases line up with TRBD2. Trimming at V came to 7 bases and at J to 3 bases, leaving 10 bases not matched to a gene. CDR3 length: 14 residues. Germline loops: CDR1 SQVTM, CDR2 ANQGSEA.

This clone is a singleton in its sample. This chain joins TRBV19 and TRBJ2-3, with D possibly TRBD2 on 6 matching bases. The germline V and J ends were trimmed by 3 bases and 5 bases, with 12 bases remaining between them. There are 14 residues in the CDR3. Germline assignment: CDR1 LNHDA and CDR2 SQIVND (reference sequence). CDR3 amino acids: CASSMGDFQDTQYF. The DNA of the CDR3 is TGTGCCAGTAGTATGGGGGACTTCCAAGATACGCAGTATTTT. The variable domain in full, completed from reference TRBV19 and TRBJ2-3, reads DGGITQSPKYLFRKEGQNVTLSCEQNLNHDAMYWYRQDPGQGLRLIYYSQIVNDFQKGDIAEGYSVSREKKESFPLTVTSAQKNPTAFYLCASSMGDFQDTQYFGPGTRLTVL.